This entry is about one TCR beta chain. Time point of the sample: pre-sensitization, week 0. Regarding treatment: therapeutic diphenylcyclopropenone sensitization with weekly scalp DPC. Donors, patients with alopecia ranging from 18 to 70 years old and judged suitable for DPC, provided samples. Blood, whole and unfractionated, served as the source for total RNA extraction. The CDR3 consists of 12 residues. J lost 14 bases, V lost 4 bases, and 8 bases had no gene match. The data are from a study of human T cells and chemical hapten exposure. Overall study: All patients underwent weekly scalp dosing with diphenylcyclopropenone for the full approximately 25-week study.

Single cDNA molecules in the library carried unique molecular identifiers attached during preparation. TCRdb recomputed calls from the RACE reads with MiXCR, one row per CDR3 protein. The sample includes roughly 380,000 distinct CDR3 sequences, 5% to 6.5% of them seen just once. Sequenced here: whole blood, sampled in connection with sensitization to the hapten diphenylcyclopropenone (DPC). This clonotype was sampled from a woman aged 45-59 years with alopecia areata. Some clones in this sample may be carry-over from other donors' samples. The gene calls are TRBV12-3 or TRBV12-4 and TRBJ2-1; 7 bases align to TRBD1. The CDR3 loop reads CASSSMTGSEFF. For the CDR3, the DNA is TGTGCCAGCAGTTCTATGACAGGGTCCGAGTTCTTC.